A selection of T cell receptor beta chains follows, all from one sample in a study of blood T cell repertoires in COVID-19. This table comes from immunoSEQ multiplex PCR, and its TCRdb copy is limited to in-frame clones, with some not included. The profile shows about 260,000 clones, about 87% of them singletons. Sample: PBMCs or T cells enriched from blood (not recorded which). Source of these receptors: a woman aged 25-40 years with acute COVID-19. Both conserved end residues are part of each CDR3. Each record gives: V gene, J gene, D gene, clone size, CDR3 DNA, CDR3 protein. D genes are given only for firm matches. Only some rows state a clone size, as once, few, many or a class for expanded clones.

V gene: TRBV24-1
J gene: TRBJ2-2
D gene: -
clone size: -
CDR3 DNA: TGTGCCACCAGTGATTCGTCCCTTCCCGGGGAGCTGTTTTTT
CDR3 protein: CATSDSSLPGELFF

V gene: TRBV4-1
J gene: TRBJ2-7
D gene: -
clone size: -
CDR3 DNA: TGCGCCAGCAGCCAAGATCTGGCGGGTAGGACCCTGCAGTACTTC
CDR3 protein: CASSQDLAGRTLQYF

V gene: TRBV5-1
J gene: TRBJ2-3
D gene: TRBD2
clone size: -
CDR3 DNA: TGCGCCAGCAGATGGGAGCGGGAGGCAGATACGCAGTATTTT
CDR3 protein: CASRWEREADTQYF

V gene: TRBV18
J gene: TRBJ2-3
D gene: -
clone size: -
CDR3 DNA: TGTGCCAGCTCACCACCTGCAAGGACTAGCACAGATACGCAGTATTTT
CDR3 protein: CASSPPARTSTDTQYF

V gene: TRBV19
J gene: TRBJ1-1
D gene: TRBD1
clone size: -
CDR3 DNA: TGTGCCAGTAGTATAGACGGACAGGGAAGGACTGAAGCTTTCTTT
CDR3 protein: CASSIDGQGRTEAFF

V gene: TRBV5-1
J gene: TRBJ2-7
D gene: TRBD2
clone size: -
CDR3 DNA: TGCGCCAGCAGCTTGGTTACTAGCGCCTACGAGCAGTACTTC
CDR3 protein: CASSLVTSAYEQYF

V gene: TRBV5-1
J gene: TRBJ2-3
D gene: -
clone size: -
CDR3 DNA: TGCGCCAGCAGCTTGGCCCCCGGAACGGAGGTGAAAGATACGCAGTATTTT
CDR3 protein: CASSLAPGTEVKDTQYF

V gene: TRBV2
J gene: TRBJ2-6
D gene: TRBD1
clone size: -
CDR3 DNA: TGTGCGAAGCAGGCGACAGGGAAAACTTCTGGGGCCAACGTCCTGACTTTC
CDR3 protein: CAKQATGKTSGANVLTF

V gene: TRBV19
J gene: TRBJ2-5
D gene: TRBD2
clone size: once
CDR3 DNA: TGTGCCAGTAGTCCCGGACTAGCGGGAGGGGAGACCCAGTACTTC
CDR3 protein: CASSPGLAGGETQYF

V gene: TRBV10-3
J gene: TRBJ1-2
D gene: -
clone size: -
CDR3 DNA: TGTGCCATCAGTGAGTCCCATAACGGGAACTATGGCTACACCTTC
CDR3 protein: CAISESHNGNYGYTF

V gene: TRBV2
J gene: TRBJ2-1
D gene: TRBD2
clone size: -
CDR3 DNA: TGTGCCAGCAGTGAATCGGCGCTACTAGCGGGAGGGTCCTACAATGAGCAGTTCTTC
CDR3 protein: CASSESALLAGGSYNEQFF

V gene: TRBV27
J gene: TRBJ2-1
D gene: TRBD2
clone size: -
CDR3 DNA: TGTGCCAGCAGTTTTGGACTAGACTATGAGCAGTTCTTC
CDR3 protein: CASSFGLDYEQFF

V gene: TRBV30
J gene: TRBJ1-1
D gene: -
clone size: -
CDR3 DNA: TGTGCCTGGAGAACAGGGCCCGGGAACACTGAAGCTTTCTTT
CDR3 protein: CAWRTGPGNTEAFF

V gene: TRBV7-8
J gene: TRBJ2-1
D gene: -
clone size: -
CDR3 DNA: TGTGCCAGCAGCTTAGCACCCAGGGGAAGCCAAAGGAGCTCCTACAATGAGCAGTTCTTC
CDR3 protein: CASSLAPRGSQRSSYNEQFF

V gene: TRBV5-1
J gene: TRBJ2-5
D gene: -
clone size: -
CDR3 DNA: TGCGCCAGCAGCCTGACAGAAGAGACCCAGTACTTC
CDR3 protein: CASSLTEETQYF

V gene: TRBV11-3
J gene: TRBJ2-3
D gene: -
clone size: -
CDR3 DNA: TGTGCCAGCAGCTTAGGGCAGAACACAGATACGCAGTATTTT
CDR3 protein: CASSLGQNTDTQYF

V gene: TRBV6-5
J gene: TRBJ1-1
D gene: -
clone size: -
CDR3 DNA: TGTGCCAGCACGGGCAGGGGCGTTGGAAAAACTGAAGCTTTCTTT
CDR3 protein: CASTGRGVGKTEAFF

V gene: TRBV5-1
J gene: TRBJ2-5
D gene: TRBD2
clone size: -
CDR3 DNA: TGCGCCAGCAGCGCGTCCGGGACTAGCGGGCAAGAGACCCAGTACTTC
CDR3 protein: CASSASGTSGQETQYF

V gene: TRBV30
J gene: TRBJ1-6
D gene: TRBD1
clone size: -
CDR3 DNA: TGTGCCTGGAGTGTAGGGACAGGCGATTCACCCCTCCACTTT
CDR3 protein: CAWSVGTGDSPLHF

V gene: TRBV6-5
J gene: TRBJ2-3
D gene: -
clone size: -
CDR3 DNA: TGTGCCAGCAGTTTGTTCTACAGTAGCACAGATACGCAGTATTTT
CDR3 protein: CASSLFYSSTDTQYF

V gene: TRBV5-1
J gene: TRBJ2-3
D gene: -
clone size: -
CDR3 DNA: TGCGCCAGCAGCTTGGGAGGCAGTTCCACAGATACGCAGTATTTT
CDR3 protein: CASSLGGSSTDTQYF

V gene: TRBV3-1/TRBV3-2
J gene: TRBJ2-1
D gene: TRBD2
clone size: -
CDR3 DNA: TGTGCCAGCAGACTCACCCGGGTTAGCGGGACTTACAATGAGCAGTTCTTC
CDR3 protein: CASRLTRVSGTYNEQFF

V gene: TRBV6-1
J gene: TRBJ1-4
D gene: -
clone size: -
CDR3 DNA: TGTGCCAGCAGTGATGTCCCGGGGAAAGAAAAACTGTTTTTT
CDR3 protein: CASSDVPGKEKLFF

V gene: TRBV11-2
J gene: TRBJ1-5
D gene: TRBD1
clone size: once
CDR3 DNA: TGTGCCAGCAGCTTAGGGACAGGGGGGCGTCAGCCCCAGCATTTT
CDR3 protein: CASSLGTGGRQPQHF

V gene: TRBV7-2
J gene: TRBJ1-4
D gene: TRBD1
clone size: -
CDR3 DNA: TGTGCCAGCAGCTTGGGACAGGGGAACGAAAAACTGTTTTTT
CDR3 protein: CASSLGQGNEKLFF

V gene: TRBV9
J gene: TRBJ1-4
D gene: -
clone size: -
CDR3 DNA: TGTGCCAGCAGCGTACTCGGGGGGCCTTATGAAAAACTGTTTTTT
CDR3 protein: CASSVLGGPYEKLFF

V gene: TRBV2
J gene: TRBJ1-6
D gene: TRBD1
clone size: -
CDR3 DNA: TGTGCCAGCAGTGAGCAAATCCGGACAGGGCGACTCTCCTATAATTCACCCCTCCACTTT
CDR3 protein: CASSEQIRTGRLSYNSPLHF

V gene: TRBV18
J gene: TRBJ2-7
D gene: TRBD2
clone size: -
CDR3 DNA: TGTGCCAGCTCACCTGCCAGCGGGAAGTCCTACGAGCAGTACTTC
CDR3 protein: CASSPASGKSYEQYF

V gene: TRBV11-1
J gene: TRBJ2-7
D gene: TRBD1
clone size: once
CDR3 DNA: TGTGCCAGCAGCTTAGGACAGGGGGCTGGTGAGCAGTACTTC
CDR3 protein: CASSLGQGAGEQYF

V gene: TRBV7-2
J gene: TRBJ2-3
D gene: -
clone size: -
CDR3 DNA: TGTGCCAGCAGCCTGCGCGGCTTAGATACGCAGTATTTT
CDR3 protein: CASSLRGLDTQYF

V gene: TRBV2
J gene: TRBJ2-1
D gene: TRBD1
clone size: -
CDR3 DNA: TGTGCCAGCAGTGTCCACCCGACAGGGTCCTACAATGAGCAGTTCTTC
CDR3 protein: CASSVHPTGSYNEQFF

V gene: TRBV28
J gene: TRBJ2-7
D gene: TRBD2
clone size: -
CDR3 DNA: TGTGCCAGCAGTGTAAATAGCGGGAGAGCCTACGAGCAGTACTTC
CDR3 protein: CASSVNSGRAYEQYF

V gene: TRBV6-5
J gene: TRBJ2-1
D gene: TRBD2
clone size: once
CDR3 DNA: TGTGCCAGCAGTTTATTAGCGGGGCACTACAATGAGCAGTTCTTC
CDR3 protein: CASSLLAGHYNEQFF

V gene: TRBV5-1
J gene: TRBJ1-1
D gene: -
clone size: -
CDR3 DNA: TGCGCCAGCAAGGGGGGGCAGGGGAACACTGAAGCTTTCTTT
CDR3 protein: CASKGGQGNTEAFF

V gene: TRBV29-1
J gene: TRBJ1-1
D gene: TRBD1
clone size: -
CDR3 DNA: TGCAGCGTTACAAAGACAGGGGCGAACACTGAAGCTTTCTTT
CDR3 protein: CSVTKTGANTEAFF

V gene: TRBV13
J gene: TRBJ2-4
D gene: TRBD1
clone size: -
CDR3 DNA: TGTGCCAGCAGCTTAGCAAAGGGACAGGGGCATAACATTCAGTACTTC
CDR3 protein: CASSLAKGQGHNIQYF

V gene: TRBV4-1
J gene: TRBJ2-2
D gene: TRBD1
clone size: -
CDR3 DNA: TGCGCCAGCAGCCGTAAACCGGGACAGGGCGAGGGGACCGGGGAGCTGTTTTTT
CDR3 protein: CASSRKPGQGEGTGELFF

V gene: TRBV6-2/TRBV6-3
J gene: TRBJ2-4
D gene: -
clone size: -
CDR3 DNA: TGTGCCAGCAGTTACCCGATGGCAGGGGAAACTGGTTCCAAAAACATTCAGTACTTC
CDR3 protein: CASSYPMAGETGSKNIQYF

V gene: TRBV28
J gene: TRBJ1-4
D gene: TRBD1
clone size: -
CDR3 DNA: TGTGCCATTAACGGCAGGGGGGAAAAACTGTTTTTT
CDR3 protein: CAINGRGEKLFF

V gene: TRBV19
J gene: TRBJ2-3
D gene: -
clone size: once
CDR3 DNA: TGTGCCAGTAGTATTTCAAGTGCGGGAGATACGCAGTATTTT
CDR3 protein: CASSISSAGDTQYF

V gene: TRBV5-1
J gene: TRBJ2-2
D gene: -
clone size: -
CDR3 DNA: TGCGCCAGCAGCTTGGTGGTGGAGTACACCGGGGAGCTGTTTTTT
CDR3 protein: CASSLVVEYTGELFF

V gene: TRBV3-1/TRBV3-2
J gene: TRBJ2-7
D gene: TRBD1
clone size: -
CDR3 DNA: TGTGCCAGCAGCCAAGAGTCAATTGTCTTGACCCGGACAGGGGTTACCTACGAGCAGTACTTC
CDR3 protein: CASSQESIVLTRTGVTYEQYF

V gene: TRBV2
J gene: TRBJ1-1
D gene: TRBD1
clone size: -
CDR3 DNA: TGTGCCAGCAGTGGTGACAGGGGGGTACCGAACACTGAAGCTTTCTTT
CDR3 protein: CASSGDRGVPNTEAFF

V gene: TRBV5-5
J gene: TRBJ1-1
D gene: -
clone size: -
CDR3 DNA: TGTGCCAGCAGCTGGACAGAGGGTAGAACTGAAGCTTTCTTT
CDR3 protein: CASSWTEGRTEAFF

V gene: TRBV5-1
J gene: TRBJ2-3
D gene: -
clone size: -
CDR3 DNA: TGCGCCAGCAGCTTGGCCAGGGTAAGCGGGAGCACAGATACGCAGTATTTT
CDR3 protein: CASSLARVSGSTDTQYF

V gene: TRBV19
J gene: TRBJ2-7
D gene: -
clone size: once
CDR3 DNA: TGTGCCAGTAGTCTTTCAGGGAACCTCTACGAGCAGTACTTC
CDR3 protein: CASSLSGNLYEQYF

V gene: TRBV5-6
J gene: TRBJ2-7
D gene: TRBD2
clone size: once
CDR3 DNA: TGTGCCAGCAGCTTGGCGGGCGGGACTAGTACCGAGCAGTACTTC
CDR3 protein: CASSLAGGTSTEQYF

V gene: TRBV3-1/TRBV3-2
J gene: TRBJ2-3
D gene: TRBD2
clone size: -
CDR3 DNA: TGTGCCAGCAGCTCCCGGATGTGGCTAGCGGGAGTCGATACGCAGTATTTT
CDR3 protein: CASSSRMWLAGVDTQYF

V gene: TRBV18
J gene: TRBJ1-3
D gene: -
clone size: -
CDR3 DNA: TGTGCCAGCTCACCCCCCAGGGTCAACTCTGGAAACACCATATATTTT
CDR3 protein: CASSPPRVNSGNTIYF

V gene: TRBV9
J gene: TRBJ2-2
D gene: TRBD2
clone size: -
CDR3 DNA: TGTGCCAGCAGCACCCCAGCGGGAGGTCTTTCCGGGGAGCTGTTTTTT
CDR3 protein: CASSTPAGGLSGELFF

V gene: TRBV3-1/TRBV3-2
J gene: TRBJ2-7
D gene: -
clone size: -
CDR3 DNA: TGTGCCAGCAGCCAAGGGGCCAGCTACGAGCAGTACTTC
CDR3 protein: CASSQGASYEQYF

V gene: TRBV28
J gene: TRBJ2-7
D gene: TRBD2
clone size: -
CDR3 DNA: TGTGCCAGCAGTTTAGGCCCGGGGACTACCTACGAGCAGTACTTC
CDR3 protein: CASSLGPGTTYEQYF

V gene: TRBV28
J gene: TRBJ1-3
D gene: -
clone size: -
CDR3 DNA: TGTGCCAGCAGTTTAAGCATCTCTGGAAACACCATATATTTT
CDR3 protein: CASSLSISGNTIYF

V gene: TRBV4-1
J gene: TRBJ1-5
D gene: -
clone size: -
CDR3 DNA: TGCGCCAGCAGCCAAGATCCCGGTACCTATAGCAATCAGCCCCAGCATTTT
CDR3 protein: CASSQDPGTYSNQPQHF

V gene: TRBV3-1/TRBV3-2
J gene: TRBJ2-2
D gene: -
clone size: -
CDR3 DNA: TGTGCCAGCAGCCAAGGGCCCGGGTCCCCCACCGGGGAGCTGTTTTTT
CDR3 protein: CASSQGPGSPTGELFF

V gene: TRBV3-1/TRBV3-2
J gene: TRBJ1-2
D gene: TRBD1
clone size: -
CDR3 DNA: TGTGCCAGCAGCCAAGCGGCGACAGGGAACTATGGCTACACCTTC
CDR3 protein: CASSQAATGNYGYTF

V gene: TRBV4-1
J gene: TRBJ2-3
D gene: -
clone size: -
CDR3 DNA: TGCGCCAGCAGCCAAGATGTTACGGGAGGCACAGATACGCAGTATTTT
CDR3 protein: CASSQDVTGGTDTQYF

V gene: TRBV6-5
J gene: TRBJ2-3
D gene: TRBD2
clone size: -
CDR3 DNA: TGTGCCACCCACCCAGCGGGGCGCACAGATACGCAGTATTTT
CDR3 protein: CATHPAGRTDTQYF

V gene: TRBV27
J gene: TRBJ2-5
D gene: TRBD2
clone size: -
CDR3 DNA: TGTGCCAGCAGTCCCTGGGGGGGTCAAGAGACCCAGTACTTC
CDR3 protein: CASSPWGGQETQYF

V gene: TRBV5-1
J gene: TRBJ2-3
D gene: -
clone size: once
CDR3 DNA: TGCGCCAGCAGCTACGGTGTAGGGGCAGGAGATACGCAGTATTTT
CDR3 protein: CASSYGVGAGDTQYF